This is a list of T cell receptor beta chains from one sample in a study of Graves' ophthalmopathy and Graves' hyperthyroidism. TCRdb analysed the multiplex PCR reads with MiXCR anew, one entry per CDR3 protein. The table lists about 740,000 distinct CDR3 sequences, roughly two fifths of them singletons. Sequenced: peripheral blood. These receptors all stem from an adult man with Graves' ophthalmopathy. Each CDR3 is given with its conserved first and last residue. D genes are given only for firm matches. Only part of the rows carry a size: once, few, many, or a class if the clone is expanded.

j_call clone_size v_call d_call cdr3_aa cdr3_nt
TRBJ2-5 many TRBV7-6 NA CASSSTGHQETQYF TGTGCCAGCAGCTCAACCGGACACCAAGAGACCCAGTACTTC
TRBJ1-5 many TRBV16 NA CASSQGTPSNQPQHF TGTGCCAGCAGCCAGGGGACACCTAGCAATCAGCCCCAGCATTTT
TRBJ2-6 many TRBV15 NA CATSRVGGLRGANVLTF TGTGCCACCAGCAGAGTGGGGGGGCTCAGGGGGGCCAACGTCCTGACTTTC
TRBJ1-5 few TRBV19 TRBD1 CASKVTGVFVQPQHF TGTGCCAGTAAGGTGACAGGGGTATTCGTTCAGCCCCAGCATTTT
TRBJ2-6 NA TRBV2 NA CASSYSGLSGANVLTF TGTGCCAGCAGCTACAGCGGTCTCTCTGGGGCCAACGTCCTGACTTTC
TRBJ2-6 NA TRBV15 NA CATSRDQSQGGANVLTF TGTGCCACCAGCAGAGATCAGAGTCAAGGGGGGGCCAACGTCCTGACTTTC
TRBJ2-7 NA TRBV7-3 NA CAWSVRGSSYEQYF TGTGCCTGGAGTGTACGTGGGTCCAGCTACGAGCAGTACTTC
TRBJ2-7 few TRBV7-6 NA CASSLGAGTASSYEQYF TGTGCCAGCAGCTTAGGGGCCGGGACTGCATCCTCCTACGAGCAGTACTTC
TRBJ1-6 NA TRBV7-2 TRBD1 CASSLVQGLGNSPLHF TGTGCCAGCAGCTTAGTACAGGGGTTGGGTAATTCACCCCTCCACTTT
TRBJ2-7 few TRBV29-1 TRBD2 CSVKGLAGGRYEQYF TGCAGCGTTAAGGGCCTAGCGGGGGGGCGGTACGAGCAGTACTTC